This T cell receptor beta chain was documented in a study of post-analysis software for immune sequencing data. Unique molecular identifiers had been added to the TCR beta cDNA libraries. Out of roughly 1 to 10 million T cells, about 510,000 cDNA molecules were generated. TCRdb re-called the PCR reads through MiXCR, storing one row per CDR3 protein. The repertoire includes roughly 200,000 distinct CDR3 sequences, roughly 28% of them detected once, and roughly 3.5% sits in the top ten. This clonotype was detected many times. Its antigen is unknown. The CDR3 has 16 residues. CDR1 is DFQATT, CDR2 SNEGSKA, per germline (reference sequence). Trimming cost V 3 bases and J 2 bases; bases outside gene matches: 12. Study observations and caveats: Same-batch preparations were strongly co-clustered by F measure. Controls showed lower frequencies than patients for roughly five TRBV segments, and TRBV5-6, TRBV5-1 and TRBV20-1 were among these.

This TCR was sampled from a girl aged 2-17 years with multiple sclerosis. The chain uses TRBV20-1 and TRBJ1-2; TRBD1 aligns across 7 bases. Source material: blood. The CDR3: CSARDWDSRRNYGYTF. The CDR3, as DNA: TGCAGTGCTAGGGATTGGGACAGCCGACGAAACTATGGCTACACCTTC.